This is a list of T cell receptor beta chains from one sample in a study of T cells in Graves' hyperthyroidism and ophthalmopathy. Each CDR3 protein gets one entry after TCRdb re-called the multiplex PCR reads with MiXCR. Among 600,000 to 650,000 distinct CDR3 sequences listed, around 15% were seen once. Input material: blood. These receptors were obtained from a woman between 25 and 40 years old with Graves' hyperthyroidism. Each CDR3 is given with its conserved first and last residue. D genes are given only for firm matches. Where a row states a size, it is once, few, many or the class of an expanded clone; other rows omit it.

cdr3_aa cdr3_nt j_call d_call v_call clone_size
CASSLDRDWGFGQYF TGTGCCAGCAGCTTAGATCGGGATTGGGGATTCGGGCAGTACTTC TRBJ2-7 . TRBV11-2 .
CASSQLGTSARKKLFF TGTGCCAGCAGCCAACTAGGGACCTCGGCGAGGAAAAAACTGTTTTTT TRBJ1-4 . TRBV7-6 .
CASSRRDSPSETQYF TGTGCCAGCTCGCGACGGGACTCCCCCTCCGAGACCCAGTACTTC TRBJ2-5 . TRBV18 many
CASSPNRQGTGELFF TGTGCCAGCTCACCTAACAGACAGGGCACCGGGGAGCTGTTTTTT TRBJ2-2 TRBD1 TRBV18 many
CASSLSLTSGSTGELFF TGTGCCAGCAGCTTAAGCTTAACGAGCGGGAGCACCGGGGAGCTGTTTTTT TRBJ2-2 TRBD2 TRBV7-3 few
CASSLSLGNEQYF TGTGCCAGCAGTTTAAGTCTAGGTAACGAGCAGTACTTC TRBJ2-7 . TRBV12-3/TRBV12-4 many
CASSDAGELFF TGTGCCAGCAGTGACGCCGGGGAGCTGTTTTTT TRBJ2-2 . TRBV6-1 many
CSAIRTSGRETQYF TGCAGTGCTATCCGGACTAGCGGGAGAGAGACCCAGTACTTC TRBJ2-5 TRBD2 TRBV20-1 .
CSADRGRDYEQYF TGCAGTGCTGACAGGGGAAGGGACTACGAGCAGTACTTC TRBJ2-7 TRBD1 TRBV20-1 many
CSVVERDLEAFF TGCAGCGTTGTAGAACGGGACCTTGAAGCTTTCTTT TRBJ1-1 . TRBV29-1 few
CASGTSGRAKDTQYF TGTGCCAGCGGGACTAGCGGGAGGGCAAAGGATACGCAGTATTTT TRBJ2-3 TRBD2 TRBV28 many
CASSPPGQRSYNEQFF TGCGCCAGCAGCCCACCAGGACAGCGCTCCTACAATGAGCAGTTCTTC TRBJ2-1 . TRBV4-1 .
CASSAIAGAKFEQFF TGTGCCAGCAGCGCCATAGCGGGAGCCAAATTTGAGCAGTTCTTC TRBJ2-1 TRBD2 TRBV9 few
CAINNGQYYGYTF TGTGCCATCAACAACGGACAGTACTATGGCTACACCTTC TRBJ1-2 . TRBV10-3 .
CSAPKPGQGGQPQHF TGCAGTGCTCCAAAGCCGGGACAGGGAGGTCAGCCCCAGCATTTT TRBJ1-5 TRBD1 TRBV20-1 .
CASSLAGPTGTYEQYF TGTGCCAGCAGCTTAGCCGGCCCGACGGGGACCTACGAGCAGTACTTC TRBJ2-7 . TRBV11-3 many
CASRSYYGYTF TGTGCCAGCAGATCCTATTATGGCTACACCTTC TRBJ1-2 . TRBV7-9 many
CASSPVGVYEQYF TGTGCCAGCAGCCCCGTCGGGGTTTACGAGCAGTACTTC TRBJ2-7 . TRBV11-2 many
CASSVIGAGVPYEQYF TGTGCCAGCAGTGTTATCGGTGCGGGGGTCCCCTACGAGCAGTACTTC TRBJ2-7 TRBD2 TRBV6-1 .
CATNPAQGNYGYTF TGTGCCACCAATCCCGCACAGGGGAACTATGGCTACACCTTC TRBJ1-2 TRBD1 TRBV2 many
CASSLGHANTGELFF TGTGCCAGCAGCTTAGGGCACGCCAACACCGGGGAGCTGTTTTTT TRBJ2-2 . TRBV7-6 once
CASSQVLESTEQYF TGCGCCAGCAGCCAAGTACTGGAGAGCACCGAGCAGTACTTC TRBJ2-7 . TRBV4-3 .
CASSEGTAANYGYTF TGTGCCAGCAGTGAAGGGACAGCAGCTAACTATGGCTACACCTTC TRBJ1-2 . TRBV6-1 many
CASSLQKGVNTEAFF TGTGCCAGCAGCCTCCAGAAGGGGGTGAACACTGAAGCTTTCTTT TRBJ1-1 . TRBV2 many
CASSSAGGFSYNEQFF TGTGCCAGCAGCTCCGCAGGGGGCTTCTCCTACAATGAGCAGTTCTTC TRBJ2-1 TRBD1 TRBV5-6 .
CVSSLVGSSTDTQYF TGTGTCAGCAGCTTAGTGGGGTCTAGCACAGATACGCAGTATTTT TRBJ2-3 . TRBV7-9 .
CASSERHSYEQYF TGTGCCAGCAGCGAGAGACACTCCTACGAGCAGTACTTC TRBJ2-7 . TRBV6-1 .
CASSISPDRNNQPQHF TGTGCCAGTAGTATATCGCCCGACAGAAACAATCAGCCCCAGCATTTT TRBJ1-5 . TRBV19 few
CASSFGGFYNEQFF TGTGCCAGCAGCTTTGGGGGGTTCTACAATGAGCAGTTCTTC TRBJ2-1 . TRBV13 many
CSARRESDAFF TGCAGTGCTAGGAGGGAGAGCGACGCTTTCTTT TRBJ1-1 . TRBV20-1 many
CASSLGLGGLNTQYF TGCGCCAGCAGCTTGGGATTGGGGGGCTTGAATACGCAGTATTTT TRBJ2-3 . TRBV5-1 once
CASTRGQITDTQYF TGTGCTAGCACTAGGGGACAGATAACAGATACGCAGTATTTT TRBJ2-3 TRBD1 TRBV12-5 few
CASSLDRGADQPQHF TGTGCCAGCAGCTTAGACAGGGGAGCCGATCAGCCCCAGCATTTT TRBJ1-5 TRBD1 TRBV7-2 .
CASSAPGDYGYTF TGTGCCAGCAGCGCCCCAGGGGACTATGGCTACACCTTC TRBJ1-2 . TRBV9 .
CASSEGGGRVGEKLFF TGTGCCAGCAGTGAAGGCGGAGGCAGGGTGGGTGAAAAACTGTTTTTT TRBJ1-4 . TRBV2 many
CSARPRIEAFF TGCAGTGCTAGACCTAGAATAGAAGCTTTCTTT TRBJ1-1 . TRBV20-1 .
CSVKREGLTGELFF TGCAGCGTCAAGCGGGAGGGCCTAACCGGGGAGCTGTTTTTT TRBJ2-2 TRBD2 TRBV29-1 few
CASSEPAGVSPYEQYF TGTGCCAGCAGTGAACCAGCGGGAGTATCCCCCTACGAGCAGTACTTC TRBJ2-7 TRBD2 TRBV28 many
CASSMTGNSYEQYF TGTGCCAGCAGTATGACAGGGAACTCCTACGAGCAGTACTTC TRBJ2-7 TRBD1 TRBV27 many
CASRDRTGSEKLFF TGTGCCAGCAGGGACCGGACAGGGTCTGAAAAACTGTTTTTT TRBJ1-4 TRBD1 TRBV2 .
CASSPVLGTPNNEQFF TGTGCCAGCAGTCCCGTTTTAGGGACACCTAACAATGAGCAGTTCTTC TRBJ2-1 . TRBV6-1 .
CASSSTGLETNTGELFF TGTGCCAGCAGCTCTACCGGACTAGAGACGAACACCGGGGAGCTGTTTTTT TRBJ2-2 TRBD2 TRBV7-6 few
CASSPGLAGAGETRYF TGTGCCAGCAGCCCAGGACTAGCGGGAGCGGGGGAGACCCGGTACTTC TRBJ2-5 TRBD2 TRBV7-8 .
CASIPVAASTGGEAFF TGTGCCAGCATTCCGGTGGCAGCCAGCACCGGGGGTGAAGCTTTCTTT TRBJ1-1 . TRBV7-8 .
CASSWASTYEQYF TGTGCCAGCTCTTGGGCGTCAACCTACGAGCAGTACTTC TRBJ2-7 . TRBV6-1 many
CASSDGAYNEQFF TGTGCCAGCAGTGACGGGGCTTACAATGAGCAGTTCTTC TRBJ2-1 . TRBV28 many
CSASRILAGDWEQFF TGCAGTGCTAGCCGGATCCTAGCGGGAGACTGGGAGCAGTTCTTC TRBJ2-1 TRBD2 TRBV20-1 .
CASSFGGGRNTGELFF TGTGCCAGCAGCTTTGGGGGCGGGAGGAACACCGGGGAGCTGTTTTTT TRBJ2-2 . TRBV7-3 few
CSAGGGSGGVRWTEAFF TGCAGTGCTGGGGGGGGGTCAGGGGGGGTCCGGTGGACTGAAGCTTTCTTT TRBJ1-1 TRBD1 TRBV20-1 .
CSASPFPRDSVSVNEQFF TGCAGTGCTAGCCCCTTCCCCCGGGACTCGGTTTCGGTCAATGAGCAGTTCTTC TRBJ2-1 . TRBV20-1 .
CASSRTTHSYNEQFF TGTGCCAGCAGCCGGACTACGCACAGCTACAATGAGCAGTTCTTC TRBJ2-1 . TRBV5-6 .
CASSRQGGPETQYF TGTGCCAGCAGCCGACAGGGGGGCCCCGAGACCCAGTACTTC TRBJ2-5 TRBD1 TRBV11-2 few
CASSLGLVFSSYEQYF TGTGCCAGCAGTCTGGGACTAGTTTTCAGCTCCTACGAGCAGTACTTC TRBJ2-7 TRBD2 TRBV27 many
CAWGTVKYEQYF TGTGCCTGGGGGACGGTGAAGTACGAGCAGTACTTC TRBJ2-7 . TRBV30 many
CASSLAPGGRPTQYF TGTGCCAGCAGCTTAGCCCCCGGAGGCCGCCCGACCCAGTACTTC TRBJ2-5 . TRBV7-9 few